A single sample gave rise to the 5 T cell receptor beta chains below, sequenced in a study of cytomegalovirus exposure and HLA in healthy donors. This table comes from immunoSEQ multiplex PCR, and its TCRdb copy is limited to in-frame clones, with some not included. The table lists around 250,000 clones, 90% of them singletons. The sample comprised PBMCs. Every receptor here comes from a woman in her late teens or twenties in good health and CMV-seronegative.

This clone has a single count. This chain uses TRBV5-1 with TRBJ1-3; D is unresolved. The CDR3 totals 17 residues. The V end was cut by 0 bases, the J end by 2 bases, with 15 bases between. Looked up from germline, CDR1 is SGHRS and CDR2 is YFSETQ. The DNA for the CDR3 is TGCGCCAGCAGCTTGGACCCAAACCGAGGCCCTGGAAACACCATATATTTT. It codes for CASSLDPNRGPGNTIYF.

This chain joins TRBV9 and TRBJ2-5, with D maybe TRBD1 (6 bases). The V end lost 4 bases, the J end lost 5 bases, and 9 bases lay between the germline ends. Germline V gene data show CDR1 as SGDLS and CDR2 as YYNGEE. The CDR3 loop spans 12 amino acids. CDR3 in amino acids: CASSPRGETQYF. CDR3 nucleotides: TGTGCCAGCAGCCCAAGGGGGGAGACCCAGTACTTC.

The chain joins TRBV9 to TRBJ2-3; D might be TRBD2 (6 bases). The CDR3 loop spans 14 amino acids. Germline values: CDR1 SGDLS, CDR2 YYNGEE. V lost 3 bases, J lost 6 bases, and 14 bases lay in between. In DNA, the CDR3 is TGTGCCAGCAGCGCCGGGAGCGAGGGGGATACGCAGTATTTT. Its protein product is CASSAGSEGDTQYF.

This clone was seen a single time. The chain links TRBV21-1 to TRBJ2-7; the table's D call, TRBD1, has no DNA check behind it. TRBV21-1 corresponds to a pseudogene. The CDR3 runs to 14 residues. The CDR3 DNA reads as TGTGCCAGCACCGACCGGGACACTTCCTACGAGCAGTACTTC. It encodes CASTDRDTSYEQYF.

Details on this clone: An end of the junction does not agree with germline; a read error may underlie this. This rearrangement joins TRBV4-1 to TRBJ2-5, with 8 bases identical to TRBD2. This CDR3 is 12 amino acids long. The V gene's germline CDR1 is MGHRA and CDR2 YSYEKL. CDR3 in DNA: TGCGCCAGCAGCCAACCGGGCGGGGGGCTAAACTTC. Amino acid sequence: CASSQPGGGLNF.